A selection of T cell receptor beta chains follows, all from one sample in a study of identical twins. TCRdb passed the 5' RACE reads through MiXCR, listing each CDR3 protein once. In the table there are some 660,000 distinct CDR3 sequences, more than 6.5% of which are singletons. The sample also formed part of further work on yellow fever vaccine responses in identical twins.

Sequenced input: PBMCs. Receptors were obtained from a young woman in good health. The CDR3 runs from the conserved cysteine through the conserved F or W. Each record gives: clone size, J gene, D gene, V gene, CDR3 protein, CDR3 DNA. D genes are given only for firm matches. The listing skips clone size in some rows; elsewhere it reads once, few, many or a size class.

>.|TRBJ1-2|.|TRBV28
CASSLSQGRYGYTF
TGTGCCAGCAGTTTATCTCAGGGTCGATATGGCTACACCTTC
>many|TRBJ2-1|TRBD2|TRBV6-1
CASRRSGAFYNEQFF
TGTGCCAGCAGGCGTAGCGGGGCCTTCTACAATGAGCAGTTCTTC
>few|TRBJ2-1|TRBD2|TRBV7-9
CASSFSFKRGRYNEQFF
TGTGCCAGCAGCTTTAGTTTTAAGCGGGGTCGCTACAATGAGCAGTTCTTC
>few|TRBJ2-7|TRBD1|TRBV15
CATSRAGGDYEQYF
TGTGCCACCAGCAGAGCAGGGGGCGACTACGAGCAGTACTTC
>.|TRBJ1-6|.|TRBV4-1
CASSQVRNSPLHF
TGCGCCAGCAGCCAAGTCCGGAATTCACCCCTCCACTTT
>many|TRBJ2-1|.|TRBV7-2
CASNPQSSYNEQFF
TGTGCCAGCAACCCCCAGAGCTCCTACAATGAGCAGTTCTTC
>many|TRBJ2-5|TRBD2|TRBV11-2
CASSLLGLAPETQYF
TGTGCCAGCAGCCTCCTTGGACTAGCCCCAGAGACCCAGTACTTC
>many|TRBJ1-1|.|TRBV3-1
CASSQGASYTEAFF
TGTGCCAGCAGCCAAGGGGCTAGCTACACTGAAGCTTTCTTT
>few|TRBJ2-5|.|TRBV6-1
CASSERTGRETQYF
TGTGCCAGCAGTGAACGAACAGGGAGGGAGACCCAGTACTTC
>.|TRBJ2-2|TRBD2|TRBV27
CASSFIQGGTGELFF
TGTGCCAGCAGTTTCATTCAGGGAGGGACCGGGGAGCTGTTTTTT
>many|TRBJ1-5|.|TRBV12-3/TRBV12-4
CASSRRTEPYSNQPQHF
TGTGCCAGCAGTAGAAGGACGGAGCCTTATAGCAATCAGCCCCAGCATTTT
>.|TRBJ2-1|.|TRBV6-2/TRBV6-3
CASSYSITGKVQLSNEQFF
TGTGCCAGCAGTTACTCGATCACGGGGAAAGTACAACTCTCCAATGAGCAGTTCTTC
>few|TRBJ2-4|TRBD1|TRBV29-1
CSVLDRAYKNIQYF
TGCAGCGTTTTGGACAGGGCCTACAAAAACATTCAGTACTTC
>many|TRBJ2-7|.|TRBV5-5
CASSYSLGTYEQYF
TGTGCCAGCAGCTACAGTCTCGGAACCTACGAGCAGTACTTC
>few|TRBJ2-2|.|TRBV7-8
CASSLVDRVENTGELFF
TGTGCCAGCAGCTTAGTTGATCGGGTAGAGAACACCGGGGAGCTGTTTTTT
>many|TRBJ2-2|TRBD1|TRBV5-1
CASSGQGNTGELFF
TGCGCCAGCAGTGGACAGGGGAACACCGGGGAGCTGTTTTTT